This passage covers 14 T cell receptor beta chains from one sample sequenced in a study of PD-L1 blockade in urothelial cancer. Specified time point: pretreatment peripheral blood. Assay used: immunoSEQ multiplex PCR; TCRdb lists only in-frame clones, some missing. The sample lists roughly 38,000 clones; roughly 82% were seen once. The input for sequencing was PBMCs, taken around atezolizumab (anti-PD-L1) treatment. These receptors were obtained from a man in his 60s with urothelial cancer.

The chain uses TRBV7-2 and TRBJ1-5, with a possible D match to TRBD1 (5 bases). V was trimmed by 1 base and J by 7 bases, leaving 8 bases between them. Germline V gives CDR1 SGHTA, CDR2 FQGNSA. CDR3 length: 13 amino acids. In DNA form, the CDR3 reads TGTGCCAGCAGCTTAGTTCAGGGACAGCCCCAGCATTTT. Its protein product is CASSLVQGQPQHF.

CDR3 amino acids: CASSDGRLGEKLFF. DNA of the CDR3: TGCGCCAGCAGTGATGGTAGACTCGGTGAAAAACTGTTTTTT. The chain carries TRBV10-1 and TRBJ1-4; D is unresolved. Germline V gives CDR1 WNHNN, CDR2 SYGVQD (reference sequence). The CDR3 loop spans 14 amino acids. V gave up 3 bases and J gave up 7 bases, with 12 bases separating them.

The J gene is TRBJ2-7, the V gene TRBV7-2, with a weak D call TRBD1 (5 bases). From germline, CDR1 is SGHTA and CDR2 FQGNSA. V lost 5 bases and J lost 2, with 7 bases in between. This CDR3 is 12 amino acids long. The CDR3 bases are TGTGCCAGCAGCCAGACAGCCTACGAGCAGTACTTC. Translating gives CASSQTAYEQYF.

J is TRBJ2-3 and V is TRBV4-1; 11 bases are shared with TRBD2. This CDR3 has 19 residues. Germline CDR1 MGHRA, CDR2 YSYEKL. With 1 base clipped from V and 0 bases from J, the junction kept 9 bases outside the gene matches. CDR3 sequence (DNA): TGCGCCAGCAGCCAAGGGGTTCTAGCGGGGGGCACTAGCACAGATACGCAGTATTTT. This sequence encodes CASSQGVLAGGTSTDTQYF.

The chain has TRBV5-4 and TRBJ2-2; tentative D call: TRBD1 (5 bases). In germline, CDR1 is SGHNT, CDR2 YYREEE (reference sequence). With 0 bases removed from V and 1 base from J, the gap between germline ends came to 7 bases. The CDR3 spans 15 residues. Here the CDR3 DNA reads TGTGCCAGCAGCTTGGGGGGCCTGAACACCGGGGAGCTGTTTTTT. This encodes CASSLGGLNTGELFF.

The J gene is TRBJ2-7, the V gene TRBV5-1; TRBD2 agrees at 10 bases. CDR1 SGHRS and CDR2 YFSETQ come from the germline V gene. V shed 3 bases and J 2 bases; nucleotides not matched to a gene: 14. CDR3 length equals 18 residues. Written as DNA, the CDR3 is TGCGCCAGCAGCTCCCCCGCGCTATCCGGGACTAGCGCCTACGAGCAGTACTTC. As protein: CASSSPALSGTSAYEQYF.

J is TRBJ2-7 and V is TRBV5-1; 7 nucleotides line up with TRBD1. This CDR3 has 13 amino acids. Germline V gene data show CDR1 as SGHRS and CDR2 as YFSETQ. V dropped 0 bases and J dropped 6; count of bases not matched to a gene: 3. CDR3 residues: CASSLGRGPEQYF. The CDR3 DNA is TGCGCCAGCAGCTTGGGTAGGGGGCCCGAGCAGTACTTC.

The rearrangement joins TRBV7-6 to TRBJ2-1, with 10 bases fitting TRBD2. CDR3 length: 18 residues. V gave up 1 base and J gave up 7 bases; unmatched junction bases: 13. In germline, CDR1 is SGHVS, CDR2 FNYEAQ. The CDR3 reads CASSLGILAGDGYNEQFF. CDR3 coding DNA: TGTGCCAGCAGCTTAGGGATTCTAGCGGGGGACGGCTATAATGAGCAGTTCTTC.

V gene TRBV27 combines with J gene TRBJ1-6; TRBD1 might be the D (6 bases). CDR1 and CDR2 from the germline V gene are MNHEY and SMNVEV (reference sequence). V lost 5 bases, J lost 0 bases, and 14 bases lay in between. The CDR3 has 17 amino acids. The CDR3 bases are TGTGCCAGCAGTACAGGGCTCCCCGGCTCCTATAATTCACCCCTCCACTTT. It specifies CASSTGLPGSYNSPLHF.

This clone was picked up one time. The J gene is TRBJ2-3, the V gene TRBV10-3; possible D gene TRBD1, 5 bases. Trimming removed 0 bases from V and 7 bases from J, with 14 bases in between. Looked up from germline, CDR1 is ENHRY and CDR2 is SYGVKD. The CDR3 is 15 amino acids. The chain's CDR3 is CAISESQDHKNTQYF. In nucleotides, the CDR3 is TGTGCCATCAGTGAGTCACAGGACCACAAGAATACGCAGTATTTT.

This rearrangement joins TRBV18 to TRBJ1-3; D may be TRBD1 (6 bases). The V gene's germline CDR1 is KGHSH and CDR2 LQKENI. The CDR3 is 18 amino acids. Between the trimmed V and J ends, which lost 2 bases and 0 bases, there was a span of 17 bases. This CDR3 is CASSPISSLDSSGNTIYF. The CDR3 DNA is TGTGCCAGCTCACCAATCAGCAGTTTGGACAGCTCTGGAAACACCATATATTTT. The whole variable domain, filled in from reference TRBV18 and TRBJ1-3, reads NAGVMQNPRHLVRRRGQEARLRCSPMKGHSHVYWYRQLPEEGLKFMVYLQKENIIDESGMPKERFSAEFPKEGPSILRIQQVVRGDSAAYFCASSPISSLDSSGNTIYFGEGSWLTVV.

This clone showed up just once. The chain recombines TRBV6-5 with TRBJ2-5; 8 bases are shared with TRBD1. The V gene's germline CDR1 is MNHEY and CDR2 SVGAGI. This CDR3 has 14 amino acids. V dropped 4 bases and J dropped 4; count of bases not matched to a gene: 5. In nucleotides, the CDR3 is TGTGCCAGCAGTTTGGACAGGGTCGCAGAGACCCAGTACTTC. Its translation: CASSLDRVAETQYF.

The rearrangement uses TRBV28 and TRBJ2-1; D unresolved. The CDR3 length is 14 residues. V was trimmed by 7 bases and J by 0 bases, leaving 10 bases between them. Germline loops: CDR1 MDHEN, CDR2 SYDVKM. The CDR3 bases are TGTGCCAGCATTGGGCTTTCCTCCTACAATGAGCAGTTCTTC. Translated: CASIGLSSYNEQFF.

The chain is built from TRBV6-4 and TRBJ2-5; D perhaps matches TRBD2 (5 bases). V was clipped by 7 bases and J by 3 bases, with 9 bases between them. From germline, CDR1 is MRHNA and CDR2 SNTAGT. CDR3 length equals 12 residues. The CDR3 here is CASKREKETQYF. CDR3 sequence (DNA): TGTGCCAGCAAACGGGAAAAAGAGACCCAGTACTTC.